Below, one T cell receptor beta chain is given with its context. Its antigen is not known. This sample is part of a study of blood T cells in healthy people across ages. Study findings and constraints: It was not possible, with unsorted PBMCs, to conclusively compare naive and antigen-experienced cells.

Primed by a sample-barcoded 5' primer and a J-beta primer mix, a second PCR proceeded for roughly 7 to 12 cycles. One entry per CDR3 protein, called by TCRdb with MiXCR from the 5' RACE reads. Here the sample spans about 510,000 distinct CDR3 sequences, over 25% being singletons. These data were also reused for a study on T cells of mothers and their children. That report adds: The study obtained over 9 million TCR beta CDR3 reads per mother and some 3 million per child. The study found slightly higher but non-significant overlap in related versus unrelated mother-child pairs.

Sequencing was carried out using blood. This receptor was identified in a boy aged 2 to 10 in good health.

CDR3 bases: TGTGCCAGCAGCCAAGTAACGGAAGGGACTGAAGCTTTCTTT. This codes for CASSQVTEGTEAFF. The chain joins TRBV3-1 to TRBJ1-1, with D hard to call. CDR3 size: 14 residues. Germline CDR1 and CDR2: LGHDT and YNNKEL (reference sequence). Deletions cut 1 base from V and 5 bases from J, with 11 bases between.